One TCR beta chain is described in this entry. The antigen remains undetermined. The sample belongs to a study of cytomegalovirus exposure and HLA in healthy donors. CDR3 length: 16 residues. The junction had 6 bases not matched to a gene; V was cut back by 5 bases and J by 0 bases. The germline CDR1 and CDR2 sequences are SEHNR and FQNEAQ (reference sequence). Findings and limits, study-wide: An analysis was carried out at a later point. It showed that HLA-associated TCR beta chains were more clonally expanded than equally common non-associated chains. Trimming of TCR beta V- and J-genes showed a link, identified in a later analysis, to a missense DCLRE1C variant. Certain sequence variants were highly shared and formed a cluster, and this cluster was likely a sequencing artifact.

A multiplex PCR was run with 60 Vbeta primers and 13 Jbeta primers. The assay was immunoSEQ multiplex PCR, and TCRdb's table has in-frame clones only and misses some. The table shows 55,000 to 70,000 clones, with roughly 90% occurring only once. Specimen: PBMCs. The J gene is TRBJ1-4, the V gene TRBV7-9, with TRBD1 matching 7 bases. The clonotype was recovered from a woman aged 25 to 39 in good health and CMV-seronegative. This chain's CDR3 is CASSGGQVTTNEKLFF. Here the CDR3 DNA reads TGTGCCAGCAGCGGAGGACAGGTCACAACTAATGAAAAACTGTTTTTT.